This T cell receptor beta chain was identified in a study of T cells in Graves' hyperthyroidism and ophthalmopathy. Hyperthyroidism had been newly diagnosed in patients aged 18 to 65, and its duration was under 2 months. Clinicians diagnosed patients from clinical symptoms, serum thyroxine and TRAb, thyroid ultrasound and orbital computed tomography. Germline lookup yields CDR1 MNHEY and CDR2 SMNVEV (reference sequence). With 7 bases removed from V and 4 bases from J, the gap between germline ends came to 19 bases. CDR3 length: 15 residues. Study-wide findings and caveats: In the blood, most expanded thyroid clonotypes above 0.001 appeared as well. The model anticipated ophthalmopathy a median about 7 months pre-onset.

This clonotype was observed a few times. The target antigen is unknown. Researchers amplified the TCR beta CDR3 regions from RNA transcripts. The HTBI primer set drove a first-round RT-PCR of the TCR CDR3. A single record per CDR3 protein comes from TCRdb applying MiXCR to the multiplex PCR reads. The sample carries a few hundred thousand distinct CDR3 sequences, 35% to 55% recorded once. Material: peripheral blood or thyroid tissue (not recorded which). The chain employs TRBV27 and TRBJ1-1, with D perhaps TRBD1 (6 bases). The clonotype originates from a young woman with Graves' hyperthyroidism. The CDR3 bases are TGTGCCAGCATTCCAGCAAGCCCGACAGGCACTGAAGCTTTCTTT. Its translation: CASIPASPTGTEAFF.